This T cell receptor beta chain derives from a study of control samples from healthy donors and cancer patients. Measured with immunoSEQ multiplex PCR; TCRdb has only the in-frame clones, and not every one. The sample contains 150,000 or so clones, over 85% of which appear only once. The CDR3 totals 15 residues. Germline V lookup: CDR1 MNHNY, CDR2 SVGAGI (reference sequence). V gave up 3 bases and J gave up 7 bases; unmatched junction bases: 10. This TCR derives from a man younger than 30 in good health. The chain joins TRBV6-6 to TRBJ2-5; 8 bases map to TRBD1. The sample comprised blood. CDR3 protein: CASSYIGGDRGTQYF. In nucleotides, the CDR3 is TGTGCCAGCAGTTATATTGGCGGAGACAGGGGGACCCAGTACTTC.